A selection of T cell receptor beta chains follows, all from one sample in a study of blood T cell repertoires in COVID-19. TCRdb keeps only in-frame clones here, not all; method: immunoSEQ multiplex PCR. The sample lists 140,000 to 150,000 clones; approximately 87% were seen once. The material sequenced was peripheral blood. These receptors were obtained from a man at least 80 years old with acute or convalescent COVID-19. The CDR3 runs from the conserved cysteine through the conserved F or W.

j_call,v_call,cdr3_length,cdr3_aa
TRBJ1-2,TRBV7-2,15,CASSLMGQGSYGYTF
TRBJ1-2,TRBV13,15,CASSLGRQGYYGYTF
TRBJ2-1,TRBV7-3,17,CASSPVGGDSSYNEQFF
TRBJ2-5,TRBV5-3,14,CARSLIRGQETQYF
TRBJ2-1,TRBV5-5,15,CASSLIMSSYNEQFF
TRBJ2-3,TRBV4-2,19,CASSQEAIASGRRIDTQYF
TRBJ1-2,TRBV9,14,CASSEDSSNYGYTF
TRBJ1-1,TRBV5-5,15,CASSWGQGNSNEAFF
TRBJ2-1,TRBV4-1,16,CASSQEIAVKYNEQFF
TRBJ2-3,TRBV9,16,CASSVAPAGGTDTQYF
TRBJ1-1,TRBV28,13,CAAARFMNTEAFF
TRBJ1-3,TRBV3-1/TRBV3-2,17,CASSQDLGLTGGNTIYF
TRBJ2-7,TRBV6-5,14,CASSWGGDSYEQYF
TRBJ2-1,TRBV24-1,15,CATSIAGGGDNEQFF
TRBJ1-3,TRBV18,15,CASSPMFTGGNTIYF
TRBJ2-7,TRBV24-1,15,CATSDSRTSGYEQYF
TRBJ2-7,TRBV14,14,CASSPQAGLGEQYF
TRBJ2-5,TRBV11-2,17,CASSFVGTSGGVETQYF
TRBJ1-1,TRBV6-1,13,CASSEVLRTEAFF
TRBJ2-3,TRBV4-2,14,CASSLGLEGDTQYF
TRBJ2-7,TRBV7-2,14,CASSFGTGVYEQYF
TRBJ1-2,TRBV30,12,CAWSAGVGGYTF
TRBJ1-1,TRBV20-1,13,CSASPDTNTEAFF
TRBJ1-2,TRBV18,16,CASSPPNVRAGYGYTF
TRBJ2-7,TRBV12-3/TRBV12-4,13,CASRKTASYEQYF
TRBJ1-2,TRBV28,13,CASSPTAVYGYTF
TRBJ1-4,TRBV11-2,14,CASSPPGVTEKLFF
TRBJ2-7,TRBV3-1/TRBV3-2,14,CASSLAGAAYEQYF
TRBJ1-2,TRBV10-3,13,CAITPDSGFGYTF
TRBJ2-2,TRBV3-1/TRBV3-2,15,CASSQNTGGVGELFF
TRBJ1-2,TRBV28,16,CASNIGRTGLNYGYTF